This TCR beta chain was captured in a study of blood T cell repertoires in COVID-19. In the study overall: Samples representing acute and convalescent COVID-19 were sourced from the United States, Italy and Spain.

CDR1 is DFQATT, CDR2 SNEGSKA, per germline (reference sequence). There are 11 residues in the CDR3. V was trimmed by 3 bases and J by 9 bases, leaving 12 bases between them. Authors' processing steps: Counts of nucleated cells, estimated from reference gene primer amplification, were obtained. Data came from immunoSEQ multiplex PCR; TCRdb stores just in-frame clones and leaves some out. Clone size and V and J calls were adopted from that table, with D and trimming inferred from the DNA. The table lists around 88,000 clones, 80% of them singletons, with about 8.4% in the top ten. The sequence came from a man aged 50-60 years who had recovered from COVID-19. Specimen: peripheral blood. V is TRBV20-1 and J is TRBJ2-7; a possible D gene is TRBD2 (5 bases). As DNA, the CDR3 is TGCAGTGCTAGGGCAAAAGGAGGGCAGTACTTC. This translates into CSARAKGGQYF.